The clone carrying this T cell receptor (beta chain) has only one observation. These data are taken from a study of blood T cell repertoires in COVID-19. About the research overall: Italy, Spain and the United States were the sources of the convalescent and acute COVID-19 samples. T cells, B-cell-depleted T cells, or PBMCs provided the cDNA or gDNA that served as material.

Original handling: Amplification with reference gene primers provided the estimates of nucleated cell counts. Produced via immunoSEQ multiplex PCR; TCRdb's table is partial and in-frame only. From that table come the V and J calls and clone size; the DNA was used to work out D and trimming. The data show about 150,000 clones, roughly 84% seen once. CDR1 KGHSH and CDR2 LQKENI come from the germline V gene. There are 16 residues in the CDR3. The trim removed 3 bases at V and 4 bases at J, leaving 12 bases unmatched. The sequenced sample consisted of peripheral blood. This sequence originates from a man aged 55 to 70 with COVID-19, enrolled during active disease. V and J are TRBV18 and TRBJ2-7, with 7 bases fitting TRBD2. The CDR3 loop is CASSPLLVAGVYEQYF. The CDR3 DNA sequence: TGTGCCAGCTCACCTCTTTTGGTGGCGGGGGTTTACGAGCAGTACTTC.